Sequencing of this TCR beta chain was carried out in a study of response to subunit inactivated influenza vaccine. A word on this clonotype: Its antigen is unidentified.

General study results and limits: New T cells are recruited in small numbers by each seasonal influenza vaccination, according to the authors' suggestion.

The germline V gene has CDR1 SGHRS and CDR2 YFSETQ. Trimming took 4 bases from V and 3 from J; bases not matched to a gene: 7. The CDR3 is 17 amino acids. TCRdb itself ran the RT-PCR reads through MiXCR, one entry per CDR3 protein. The table shows approximately 520,000 distinct CDR3 sequences, with 15% to 20% occurring only once. V gene TRBV5-1 combines with J gene TRBJ1-4, with 12 bases fitting TRBD1. The sequenced sample was CD4+ T cells sorted from PBMCs, obtained about 24 months after vaccination. This receptor was taken from a man aged 50 to 75 who received an inactivated influenza vaccine. CDR3 DNA sequence: TGCGCCAGCAGCCTAGGGACAGGGGGCGCTTCTAATGAAAAACTGTTTTTT. Translating it yields CASSLGTGGASNEKLFF.